This TCR beta chain was identified in a study of shared clonotypes between healthy human individuals. The V end was cut by 0 bases, the J end by 3 bases, with 9 bases between. The CDR3 totals 14 residues. The germline gives CDR1 MNHEY, CDR2 SVGAGI. Investigators spread the genomic DNA of each subset evenly over several immunoSEQ plates. Some clones are missing from TCRdb's copy, which holds only in-frame ones; the method was immunoSEQ multiplex PCR. The sample has about 1.5 million clones, around 98% seen once. Naive CD4+ cells were CD45RA-selected; the remaining cells were memory. Sample: naive CD4+ T cells sorted from blood. Subset meaning: CD45RA+ positively selected. This sequence originates from a man in his thirties or forties in good health. The rearrangement links TRBV6-5 to TRBJ2-7; D is unclear. The CDR3 sequence: CASSYSTQNYEQYF. CDR3 sequence (DNA): TGTGCCAGCAGTTACTCGACCCAGAACTACGAGCAGTACTTC.